The 5 T cell receptor beta chains in this list originate from one sample, sequenced in a study of blood T cell repertoires in COVID-19. Assay: immunoSEQ multiplex PCR; the TCRdb copy retains only in-frame clones and omits some. This table holds around 250,000 clones, around 84% found once. Sequenced input: peripheral blood. The receptors derive from a woman between 65 and 79 years old with active or convalescent COVID-19.

This clone was detected a few times. The CDR3 DNA is TGCGCCAGCAGCTTGGGGGAGTTGAGCACTGAAGCTTTCTTT. Translating it yields CASSLGELSTEAFF. The chain has TRBV5-1 and TRBJ1-1; D call uncertain. The germline CDR1 and CDR2 sequences are SGHRS and YFSETQ. The CDR3 consists of 14 residues. V dropped 0 bases and J dropped 4 bases, with 10 bases sitting between them.

The J gene is TRBJ1-1, the V gene TRBV6-4; no reliable D call. There are 13 residues in the CDR3. Germline assignment: CDR1 MRHNA and CDR2 SNTAGT. The germline V and J ends were trimmed by 8 bases and 5 bases, with 15 bases remaining between them. DNA of the CDR3: TGTGCCAGCTCGGCAGAGGGAGGAACTGAAGCTTTCTTT. It codes for CASSAEGGTEAFF.

This rearrangement joins TRBV3-1 (or the pseudogene TRBV3-2) to TRBJ2-1; 7 nucleotides align to TRBD2. Germline V gene sequence: CDR1 LGHDT, CDR2 YNNKEL (reference sequence). V shed 3 bases and J 4 bases; nucleotides not matched to a gene: 6. The CDR3 covers 15 residues. The CDR3 protein is CASSQAGGGYNEQFF. Written as DNA, the CDR3 is TGTGCCAGCAGCCAGGCTGGGGGGGGTTACAATGAGCAGTTCTTC.

The chain joins TRBV7-2 to TRBJ1-6; TRBD1 might be the D (5 bases). The CDR3 has 15 residues. CDR1 SGHTA and CDR2 FQGNSA come from the germline V gene. The V end was cut by 6 bases, the J end by 6 bases, with 15 bases between. The CDR3 DNA sequence: TGTGCCAGCAGGTTTCCGGGACTCAGTAATTCACCCCTCCACTTT. This gives the protein CASRFPGLSNSPLHF.

A single count supports this clone. V usage is TRBV10-3 and J usage is TRBJ1-1, with D maybe TRBD1 (6 bases). The CDR3 totals 13 residues. Trimming left V 7 bases short and J 1 base short, with 10 bases between. Per germline, CDR1 ENHRY and CDR2 SYGVKD. CDR3 protein: CAITQQGNTEAFF. CDR3 DNA: TGTGCCATCACGCAACAGGGGAACACTGAAGCTTTCTTT.